The entry that follows covers one T cell receptor beta chain sequence. This entry is derived from a study of CD8 T cells in Susac syndrome. The germline V gene has CDR1 SGHTA and CDR2 FQGNSA. With V trimmed by 5 bases and J by 6 bases, 6 bases remained unmatched. This CDR3 contains 16 residues. 0.5 to 1 ug RNA was reverse transcribed with random hexamers. MiXCR, run by TCRdb on the immunoSEQ multiplex PCR reads, gives a single entry per CDR3 protein. Of tens of thousands of distinct CDR3 sequences in the sample, just over 95% are singletons; the top ten hold around 0.11%. The sequence was collected from a human donor with multiple sclerosis. The sequencing input was CD4+ T cells from PBMCs. The chain has TRBV7-2 and TRBJ2-1; 14 bases fit TRBD2. The CDR3 nucleotides read TGTGCCAGCAGCAAGACTAGCGGGGGGGGTCCCAATGAGCAGTTCTTC. Protein: CASSKTSGGGPNEQFF.